These T cell receptor beta chains were read from a single sample in a study of CXCR3-negative and CXCR3-positive naive CD8 T cells. TCRdb reanalyzed the 5' RACE reads, giving one entry per CDR3 protein sequence and no DNA. This sample contains approximately 90,000 distinct CDR3 sequences. The material sequenced was naive CXCR3+ CD8+ T cells from blood. The receptors shown here come from a human donor in good health. Some clones in this sample may be carry-over from other donors' samples. The CDR3 runs from the conserved cysteine through the conserved F or W.

>TRBJ1-2|TRBV7-2
CASSFPGTVPDTPKMYGYTF
>TRBJ2-7|TRBV5-1
CASSPAPGMSSYEQYF
>TRBJ2-3|TRBV28
CASSTRSLFTSGSTADTQYF
>TRBJ1-5|TRBV28
CASSQGTGNQPQHF
>TRBJ1-4|TRBV16
CASSRGTFNEKLFF
>TRBJ2-3|TRBV2
CASSDGRGTDTQYF
>TRBJ2-5|TRBV6-1
CASSGVAGEYETQYF
>TRBJ1-2|TRBV9
CASSLDRRNYGYTF
>TRBJ2-1|TRBV27
CARSGTGGFNEQFF
>TRBJ2-1|TRBV12-2
CASRLGTSGGAYNEQFF
>TRBJ1-1|TRBV20-1
CSATGRGEAFF
>TRBJ2-7|TRBV5-1
CASSLSSGRAHEQYF
>TRBJ2-7|TRBV5-6
CASSRRWDPADGEQYF
>TRBJ2-4|TRBV15
CATSLPPPGAKNIQYF
>TRBJ2-5|TRBV7-2
CASSLNSGGRETQYF
>TRBJ2-1|TRBV28
CASSFPGAYNEQFF
>TRBJ2-1|TRBV15
CATSAEVISEQFF
>TRBJ1-3|TRBV7-6
CASSSTGKNTIYF
>TRBJ2-5|TRBV12-3/TRBV12-4
CASSLYRQETQYF
>TRBJ1-2|TRBV29-1
CSVELWAANYGYTF
>TRBJ1-2|TRBV27
CASSLSSGGPYGYTF
>TRBJ2-1|TRBV19
CASTTGWGNEQFF
>TRBJ1-1|TRBV7-9
CASSPYMNTEAFF
>TRBJ1-1|TRBV5-1
CASTLGANTEAFF
>TRBJ1-2|TRBV14
CASSHYKTGDGYTF